Detailed here is one TCR beta chain. The record originates from a study of blood T cell repertoires in COVID-19. Germline CDR1 and CDR2: DFQATT and SNEGSKA (reference sequence). The ends were cut back, 6 bases at V and 1 base at J, with 6 bases in the middle. CDR3 length: 11 amino acids. Under the authors' procedure: Cell counts per sample came from amplifying reference gene primers. Repertoires were generated with immunoSEQ multiplex PCR, while TCRdb's copy carries only in-frame clones and drops some. V and J calls and clone size follow that table, whereas D and trimming were derived from the DNA. This sample has about 90,000 clones, with approximately 83% found just once.

This sequence was found in a woman older than 75 with active or convalescent COVID-19. Specimen: peripheral blood. The chain couples TRBV20-1 to TRBJ1-2, with no clear D. The CDR3 coding sequence is TGCAGTGCGAGCAATAACTATGGCTACACCTTC. Encoded protein: CSASNNYGYTF.